A selection of T cell receptor beta chains follows, all from one sample in a study of post-analysis software for immune sequencing data. TCRdb reprocessed the PCR reads via MiXCR and lists one record per CDR3 protein. This sample yields roughly 800,000 distinct CDR3 sequences, of which about 43% are seen a single time; 4.9% belongs to the top ten. The sequenced sample consisted of blood. The receptors shown here come from a girl between 10 and 17 years old with multiple sclerosis. CDR3s include the opening cysteine and the closing phenylalanine or tryptophan. A D gene is named only where the DNA matches it firmly. Clone size is not always given. Where it is, it says once, few, many or a class for expanded clones.

>TRBD2|few|TRBV7-8|TRBJ2-1
CASSLTSGRWYNEQFF
TGTGCCAGCAGCTTAACTAGCGGGAGGTGGTACAATGAGCAGTTCTTC
>TRBD2|few|TRBV3-1|TRBJ2-5
CASRDLAGGRETQYF
TGTGCCAGCAGAGACCTAGCGGGAGGGCGAGAGACCCAGTACTTC
>TRBD1|NA|TRBV12-3/TRBV12-4|TRBJ2-5
CASSLSGQGTRETQYF
TGTGCCAGCAGCCTAAGTGGACAGGGCACACGGGAGACCCAGTACTTC
>TRBD1|few|TRBV27|TRBJ2-5
CASSSSGRGQETQYF
TGTGCCAGCAGTTCCTCAGGCAGGGGGCAAGAGACCCAGTACTTC
>NA|NA|TRBV12-3/TRBV12-4|TRBJ1-2
CASSSTGRGRNYGYTF
TGTGCCAGCAGCAGTACGGGTCGGGGTCGTAACTATGGCTACACCTTC
>TRBD1|NA|TRBV28|TRBJ1-4
CASSPVQGVEKLFF
TGTGCCAGCAGCCCGGTCCAGGGGGTTGAAAAACTGTTTTTT
>TRBD2|NA|TRBV6-6|TRBJ2-3
CASSSLGGRGTDTQYF
TGTGCCAGCAGTTCCCTTGGCGGGAGGGGGACAGATACGCAGTATTTT
>NA|NA|TRBV11-2|TRBJ2-7
CASSLRQLTYEQYF
TGTGCCAGCAGCTTACGGCAGTTGACCTACGAGCAGTACTTC
>NA|NA|TRBV20-1|TRBJ2-5
CSASAPSGQQETQYF
TGCAGTGCTAGTGCTCCTAGCGGACAGCAAGAGACCCAGTACTTC
>NA|NA|TRBV29-1|TRBJ2-3
CSVLEGGTQYF
TGCAGCGTGCTGGAGGGAGGTACGCAGTATTTT
>NA|once|TRBV5-1|TRBJ1-1
CASRDSNTEAFF
TGCGCCAGCAGGGACAGCAACACTGAAGCTTTCTTT
>TRBD1|few|TRBV29-1|TRBJ2-3
CSVDGQADESPFSTDTQYF
TGCAGCGTTGACGGACAGGCGGATGAAAGTCCCTTTAGCACAGATACGCAGTATTTT
>TRBD2|few|TRBV7-2|TRBJ2-1
CVSSALAGGPYEQFF
TGTGTCAGCAGCGCACTAGCGGGAGGGCCCTATGAGCAGTTCTTC
>NA|few|TRBV11-2|TRBJ2-3
CASSYSGNTDTQYF
TGTGCCAGCAGCTACTCGGGCAACACAGATACGCAGTATTTT
>TRBD2|NA|TRBV5-1|TRBJ2-1
CASSVYSGRRYNEQFF
TGCGCCAGCAGCGTTTATAGCGGGAGGCGATACAATGAGCAGTTCTTC
>NA|NA|TRBV12-3/TRBV12-4|TRBJ1-5
CASSPGRTHQPQHF
TGTGCCAGCAGCCCCGGACGAACACATCAGCCCCAGCATTTT
>TRBD2|few|TRBV2|TRBJ2-1
CASSVLAGGRNEQFF
TGTGCCAGCAGTGTACTCGCGGGAGGGAGGAATGAGCAGTTCTTC
>TRBD1|NA|TRBV12-3/TRBV12-4|TRBJ2-1
CASRHGTGAHNEQFF
TGTGCCTCGCGCCATGGGACAGGGGCACACAATGAGCAGTTCTTC
>NA|NA|TRBV14|TRBJ2-1
CASSRRQYNEQFF
TGTGCCAGCAGCCGCCGACAGTACAATGAGCAGTTCTTC
>NA|NA|TRBV6-1|TRBJ1-1
CASSEFGLPNTEAFF
TGTGCCAGCAGTGAATTCGGGCTTCCGAACACTGAAGCTTTCTTT
>NA|once|TRBV20-1|TRBJ2-5
CSARATAQETQYF
TGCAGTGCTAGAGCCACAGCTCAAGAGACCCAGTACTTC
>NA|many|TRBV29-1|TRBJ2-5
CSVGAQETQYF
TGCAGCGTTGGCGCTCAAGAGACCCAGTACTTC
>TRBD2|NA|TRBV11-3|TRBJ2-3
CASSFQRSGSYTDTQYF
TGTGCCAGCAGCTTCCAAAGAAGCGGGAGCTACACAGATACGCAGTATTTT
>TRBD1|NA|TRBV29-1|TRBJ1-5
CSVGTGADSNQPQHF
TGCAGCGTTGGGACAGGGGCTGATAGCAATCAGCCCCAGCATTTT
>NA|few|TRBV12-3/TRBV12-4|TRBJ1-4
CASRQDPSEKLFF
TGTGCCAGCAGACAGGACCCTTCTGAAAAACTGTTTTTT
>NA|NA|TRBV29-1|TRBJ1-1
CSAGQLNTEAFF
TGCAGCGCCGGACAGCTGAACACTGAAGCTTTCTTT
>TRBD2|few|TRBV12-3/TRBV12-4|TRBJ2-1
CASSQGLAGGLDEQFF
TGTGCCAGCAGTCAAGGACTAGCGGGAGGGCTGGATGAGCAGTTCTTC
>TRBD2|NA|TRBV4-2|TRBJ2-3
CASSQDGPGGGVADTQYF
TGTGCCAGCAGCCAAGACGGGCCGGGGGGTGGCGTGGCAGATACGCAGTATTTT
>TRBD1|few|TRBV20-1|TRBJ1-1
CSARERQGMNTEAFF
TGCAGTGCTAGAGAACGACAGGGAATGAACACTGAAGCTTTCTTT
>NA|NA|TRBV9|TRBJ2-5
CASSVEEGETQYF
TGTGCCAGCAGCGTAGAAGAGGGGGAGACCCAGTACTTC
>NA|NA|TRBV7-9|TRBJ2-1
CASSRGRAPTPNEQFF
TGTGCCAGCAGCCGGGGGCGGGCCCCTACCCCCAATGAGCAGTTCTTC
>TRBD2|few|TRBV7-2|TRBJ2-7
CASSLVGLAGGPQGEQYF
TGTGCCAGCAGCTTAGTAGGACTAGCGGGAGGGCCTCAGGGGGAGCAGTACTTC
>NA|NA|TRBV7-3|TRBJ2-1
CASSFEVSSFRDEQFF
TGTGCCAGCAGCTTCGAGGTTTCATCCTTTCGTGATGAGCAGTTCTTC